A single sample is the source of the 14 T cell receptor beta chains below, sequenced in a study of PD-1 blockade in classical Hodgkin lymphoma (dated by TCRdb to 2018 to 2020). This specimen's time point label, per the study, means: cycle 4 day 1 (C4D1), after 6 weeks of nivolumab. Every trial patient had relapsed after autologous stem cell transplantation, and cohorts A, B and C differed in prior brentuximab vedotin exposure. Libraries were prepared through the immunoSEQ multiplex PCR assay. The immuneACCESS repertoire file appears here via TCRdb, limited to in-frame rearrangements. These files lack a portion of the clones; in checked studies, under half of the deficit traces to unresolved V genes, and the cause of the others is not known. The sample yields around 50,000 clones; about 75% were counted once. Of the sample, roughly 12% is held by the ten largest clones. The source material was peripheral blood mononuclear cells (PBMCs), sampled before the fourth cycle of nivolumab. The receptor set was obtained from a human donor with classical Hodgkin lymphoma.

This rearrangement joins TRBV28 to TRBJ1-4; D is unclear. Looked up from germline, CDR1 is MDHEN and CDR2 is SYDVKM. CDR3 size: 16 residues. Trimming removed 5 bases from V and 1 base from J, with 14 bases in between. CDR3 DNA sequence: TGTGCCAGCAGTCCCTATCCGGGAAAAACTAATGAAAAACTGTTTTTT. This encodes CASSPYPGKTNEKLFF.

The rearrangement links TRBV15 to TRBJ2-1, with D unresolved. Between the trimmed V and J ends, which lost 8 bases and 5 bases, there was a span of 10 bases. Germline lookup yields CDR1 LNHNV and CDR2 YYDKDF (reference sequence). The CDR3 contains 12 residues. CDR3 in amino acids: CATQAWDNEQFF. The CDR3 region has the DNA TGTGCCACCCAAGCGTGGGACAATGAGCAGTTCTTC.

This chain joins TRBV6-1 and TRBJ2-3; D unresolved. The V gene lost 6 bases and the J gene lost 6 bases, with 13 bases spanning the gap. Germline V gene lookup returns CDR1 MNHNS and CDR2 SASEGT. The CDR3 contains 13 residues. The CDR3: CASRPPGVDTQYF. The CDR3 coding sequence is TGTGCCAGCAGACCTCCCGGAGTGGATACGCAGTATTTT.

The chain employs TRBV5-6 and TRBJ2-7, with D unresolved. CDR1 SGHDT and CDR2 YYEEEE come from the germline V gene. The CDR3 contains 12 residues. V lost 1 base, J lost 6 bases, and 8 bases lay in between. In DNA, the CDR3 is TGTGCCAGCAGCTTGTTGGGATTCGAGCAGTACTTC. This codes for CASSLLGFEQYF.

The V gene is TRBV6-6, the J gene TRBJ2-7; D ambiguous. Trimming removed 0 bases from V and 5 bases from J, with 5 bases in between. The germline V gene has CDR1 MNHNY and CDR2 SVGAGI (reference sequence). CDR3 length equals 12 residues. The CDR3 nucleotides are TGTGCCAGCAGTTACTCGAGAGACGAGCAGTACTTC. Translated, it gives CASSYSRDEQYF.

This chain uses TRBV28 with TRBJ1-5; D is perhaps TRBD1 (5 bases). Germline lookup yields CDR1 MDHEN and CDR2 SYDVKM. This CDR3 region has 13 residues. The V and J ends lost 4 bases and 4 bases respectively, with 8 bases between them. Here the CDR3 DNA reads TGTGCCAGCAGTTCCTACAGGAATCAGCCCCAGCATTTT. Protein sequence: CASSSYRNQPQHF.

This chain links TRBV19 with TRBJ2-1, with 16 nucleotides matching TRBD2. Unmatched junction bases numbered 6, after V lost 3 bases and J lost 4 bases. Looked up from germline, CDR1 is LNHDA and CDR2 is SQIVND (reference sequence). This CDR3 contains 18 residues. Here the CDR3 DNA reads TGTGCCAGTAGTATGGGACTAGCGGGAGGGCCGGGGTACAATGAGCAGTTCTTC. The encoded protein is CASSMGLAGGPGYNEQFF.

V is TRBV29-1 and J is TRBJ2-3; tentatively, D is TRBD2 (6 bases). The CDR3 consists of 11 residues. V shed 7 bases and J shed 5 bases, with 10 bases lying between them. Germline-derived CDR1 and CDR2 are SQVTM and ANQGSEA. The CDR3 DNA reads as TGCAGCGACGGGGGAGGAGATACGCAGTATTTT. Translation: CSDGGGDTQYF.

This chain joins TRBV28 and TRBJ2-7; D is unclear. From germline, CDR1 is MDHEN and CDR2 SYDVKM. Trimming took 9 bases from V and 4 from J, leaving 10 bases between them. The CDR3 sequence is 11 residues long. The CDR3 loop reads CARIPLYEQYF. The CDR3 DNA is TGTGCCAGAATCCCCCTTTACGAGCAGTACTTC.

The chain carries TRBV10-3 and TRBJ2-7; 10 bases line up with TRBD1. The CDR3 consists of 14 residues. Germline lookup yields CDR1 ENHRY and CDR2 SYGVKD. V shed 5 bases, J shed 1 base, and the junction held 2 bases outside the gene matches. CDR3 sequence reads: CAISPGQGSYEQYF. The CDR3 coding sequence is TGTGCCATCAGTCCGGGACAGGGGTCCTACGAGCAGTACTTC.

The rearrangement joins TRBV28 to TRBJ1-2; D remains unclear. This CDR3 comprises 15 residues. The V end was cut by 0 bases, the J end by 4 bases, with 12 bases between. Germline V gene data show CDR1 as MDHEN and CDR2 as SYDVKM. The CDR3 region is CASSLWQEAVYGYTF. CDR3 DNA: TGTGCCAGCAGTTTATGGCAAGAGGCGGTCTATGGCTACACCTTC.

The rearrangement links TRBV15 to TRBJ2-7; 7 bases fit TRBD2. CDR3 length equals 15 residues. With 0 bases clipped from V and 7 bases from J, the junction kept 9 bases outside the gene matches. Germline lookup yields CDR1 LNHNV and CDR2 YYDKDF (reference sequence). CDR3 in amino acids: CATSRDGRPGREQYF. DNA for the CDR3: TGTGCCACCAGCAGAGACGGGAGGCCAGGTAGGGAGCAGTACTTC.

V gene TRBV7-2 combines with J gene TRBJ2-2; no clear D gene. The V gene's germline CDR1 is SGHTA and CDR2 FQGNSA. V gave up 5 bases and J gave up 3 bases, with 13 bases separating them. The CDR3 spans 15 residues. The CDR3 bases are TGTGCCAGCAGCGCCCGACCACTGTACACCGGGGAGCTGTTTTTT. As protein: CASSARPLYTGELFF.

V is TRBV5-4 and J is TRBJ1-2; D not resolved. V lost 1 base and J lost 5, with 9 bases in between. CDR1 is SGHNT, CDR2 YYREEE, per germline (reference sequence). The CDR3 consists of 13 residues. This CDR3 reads CASSLKGKYGYTF. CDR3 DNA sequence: TGTGCCAGCAGCTTGAAGGGAAAGTATGGCTACACCTTC.